This T cell receptor (beta chain) was sequenced during a study of shared clonotypes between healthy human individuals. Study findings and constraints: Among a handful of donors, approximately 5.4% of naive CD4 clonotypes were found in common.

The CDR3 length is 16 residues. V lost 4 bases and J 5 bases, leaving 21 bases between the germline ends. CDR1 is SGHRS, CDR2 YFSETQ, per germline. The authors distributed each subset's genomic DNA evenly over several immunoSEQ plates. Method: immunoSEQ multiplex PCR; TCRdb's copy keeps in-frame clones and lacks some. The sample consists of around 600,000 clones, 95% to 98% of them appearing once. On this clone itself: Its antigen is not identified.

CD8 cells regarded as naive lacked CD45RO, were positively chosen for CCR7, and omitted terminally differentiated effector memory CD45RA+ cells. This TCR was sampled from a man between 25 and 39 years old in good health. Source material: naive CD8+ T cells sorted from blood. The chain uses TRBV5-1 and TRBJ1-2, with D possibly being TRBD1 (5 bases). The CDR3 DNA reads TGCGCCAGCAGCGGGCGCGGGGACGTCGGAATATATGGCTACACCTTC. This encodes CASSGRGDVGIYGYTF.